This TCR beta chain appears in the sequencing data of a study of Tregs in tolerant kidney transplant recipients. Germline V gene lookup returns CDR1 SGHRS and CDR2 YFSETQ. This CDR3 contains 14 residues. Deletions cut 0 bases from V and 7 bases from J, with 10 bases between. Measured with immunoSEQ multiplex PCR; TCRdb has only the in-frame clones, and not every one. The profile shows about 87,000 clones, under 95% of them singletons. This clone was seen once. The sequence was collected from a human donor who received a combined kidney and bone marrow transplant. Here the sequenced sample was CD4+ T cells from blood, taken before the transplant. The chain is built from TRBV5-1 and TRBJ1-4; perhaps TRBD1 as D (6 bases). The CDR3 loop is CASSLDREGEKLFF. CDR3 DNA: TGCGCCAGCAGCTTGGACAGGGAGGGTGAAAAACTGTTTTTT.